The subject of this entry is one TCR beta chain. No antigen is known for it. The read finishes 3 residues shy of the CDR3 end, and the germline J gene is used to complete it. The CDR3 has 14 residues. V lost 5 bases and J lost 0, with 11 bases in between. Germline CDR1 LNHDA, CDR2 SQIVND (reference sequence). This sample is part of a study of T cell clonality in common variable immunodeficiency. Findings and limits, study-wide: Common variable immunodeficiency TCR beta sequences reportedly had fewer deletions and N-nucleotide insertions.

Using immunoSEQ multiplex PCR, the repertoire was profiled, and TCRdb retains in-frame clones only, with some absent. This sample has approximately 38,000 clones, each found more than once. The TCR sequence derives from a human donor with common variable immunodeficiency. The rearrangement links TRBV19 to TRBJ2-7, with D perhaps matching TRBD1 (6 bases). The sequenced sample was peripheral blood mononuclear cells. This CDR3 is CASSSGQISYEQYF. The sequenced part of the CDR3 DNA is TGTGCCAGTAGTTCTGGACAGATCTCCTACGAG.